Sequencing of this TCR beta chain was carried out in a study of blood T cell repertoires in COVID-19. Study background: COVID-19 samples, acute and convalescent, were from the United States, Italy and Spain.

Germline assignment: CDR1 LNHDA and CDR2 SQIVND (reference sequence). With 4 bases clipped from V and 6 bases from J, the junction kept 7 bases outside the gene matches. This CDR3 is built from 15 residues. How the authors handled the data: Amplification from reference gene primers served as the basis for estimated nucleated cell counts. Produced via immunoSEQ multiplex PCR; TCRdb's table is partial and in-frame only. V, J and clone size were drawn from that table, and D and trimming were deduced from the DNA. The sample consists of 270,000 or so clones, 89% of them appearing once. The chain has TRBV19 and TRBJ1-4; 8 bases agree with TRBD1. This TCR was recovered from a woman aged 35 to 49 who had recovered from COVID-19. The specimen was peripheral blood. The CDR3 DNA follows: TGTGCCAGTAGTAGCTTGGACAGGGCAGATGAAAAACTGTTTTTT. Amino acid sequence: CASSSLDRADEKLFF.